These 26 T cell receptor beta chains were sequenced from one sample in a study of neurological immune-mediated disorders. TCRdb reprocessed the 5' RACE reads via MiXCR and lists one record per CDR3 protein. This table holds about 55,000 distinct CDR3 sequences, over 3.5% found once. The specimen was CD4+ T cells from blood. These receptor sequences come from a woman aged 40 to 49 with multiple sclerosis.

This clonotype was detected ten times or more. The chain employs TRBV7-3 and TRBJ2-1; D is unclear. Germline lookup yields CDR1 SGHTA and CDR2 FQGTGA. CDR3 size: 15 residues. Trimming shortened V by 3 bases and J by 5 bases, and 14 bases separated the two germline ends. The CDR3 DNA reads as TGTGCCAGCAGCTTCCGTAGGGTTAATAACAATGAGCAGTTCTTC. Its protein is CASSFRRVNNNEQFF.

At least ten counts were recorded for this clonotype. CDR3 in amino acids: CASSQAGSDEKLFF. The CDR3 DNA reads as TGCGCCAGCAGCCAGGCGGGGAGTGATGAAAAACTGTTTTTT. The chain links TRBV5-1 to TRBJ1-4; the D is unclear. Germline lookup yields CDR1 SGHRS and CDR2 YFSETQ. V was pared by 4 bases and J by 6 bases, with 13 bases between. The CDR3 totals 14 residues. The full variable domain, rest sourced from reference TRBV5-1 and TRBJ1-4, is KAGVTQTPRYLIKTRGQQVTLSCSPISGHRSVSWYQQTPGQGLQFLFEYFSETQRNKGNFPGRFSGRQFSNSRSEMNVSTLELGDSALYLCASSQAGSDEKLFFGSGTQLSVL.

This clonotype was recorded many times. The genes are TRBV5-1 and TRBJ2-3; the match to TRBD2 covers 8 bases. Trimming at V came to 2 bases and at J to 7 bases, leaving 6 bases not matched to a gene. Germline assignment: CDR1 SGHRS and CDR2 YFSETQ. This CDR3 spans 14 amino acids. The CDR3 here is CASSFEAGVNTQYF. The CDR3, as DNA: TGCGCCAGCAGCTTCGAAGCGGGGGTGAATACGCAGTATTTT.

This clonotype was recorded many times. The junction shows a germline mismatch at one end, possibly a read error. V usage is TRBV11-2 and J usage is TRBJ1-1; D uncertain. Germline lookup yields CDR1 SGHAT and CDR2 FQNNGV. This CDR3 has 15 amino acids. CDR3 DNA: TGTGCCAGCAGCCACGCCTTGCAAGTTAGCACTCAAGCTTTCTTT. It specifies CASSHALQVSTQAFF. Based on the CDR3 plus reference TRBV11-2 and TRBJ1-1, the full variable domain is EAGVAQSPRYKIIEKRQSVAFWCNPISGHATLYWYQQILGQGPKLLIQFQNNGVVDDSQLPKDRFSAERLKGVDSTLKIQPAKLEDSAVYLCASSHALQVSTQAFFGQGTRLTVV.

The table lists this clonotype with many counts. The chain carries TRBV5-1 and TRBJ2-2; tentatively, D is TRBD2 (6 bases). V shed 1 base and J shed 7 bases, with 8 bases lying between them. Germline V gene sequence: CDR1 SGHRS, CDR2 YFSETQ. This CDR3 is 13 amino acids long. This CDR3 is CASSLPGGGELFF. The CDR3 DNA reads TGCGCCAGCAGCTTGCCCGGGGGCGGGGAGCTGTTTTTT.

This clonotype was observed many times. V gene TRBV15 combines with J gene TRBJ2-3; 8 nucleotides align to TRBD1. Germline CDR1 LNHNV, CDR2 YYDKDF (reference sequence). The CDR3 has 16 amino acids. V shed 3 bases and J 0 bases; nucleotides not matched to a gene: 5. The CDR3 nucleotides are TGTGCCACCAGCAGCTACAGGGGGTCTAGCACAGATACGCAGTATTTT. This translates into CATSSYRGSSTDTQYF. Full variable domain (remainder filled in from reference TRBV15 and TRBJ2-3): DAMVIQNPRYQVTQFGKPVTLSCSQTLNHNVMYWYQQKSSQAPKLLFHYYDKDFNNEADTPDNFQSRRPNTSFCFLDIRSPGLGDTAMYLCATSSYRGSSTDTQYFGPGTRLTVL.

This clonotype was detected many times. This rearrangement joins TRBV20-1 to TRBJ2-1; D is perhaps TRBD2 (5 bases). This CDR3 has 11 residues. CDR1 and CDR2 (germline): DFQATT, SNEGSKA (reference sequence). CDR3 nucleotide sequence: TGCGCGGGTGAGACCTACAATGAGCAGTTCTTC. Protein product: CAGETYNEQFF.

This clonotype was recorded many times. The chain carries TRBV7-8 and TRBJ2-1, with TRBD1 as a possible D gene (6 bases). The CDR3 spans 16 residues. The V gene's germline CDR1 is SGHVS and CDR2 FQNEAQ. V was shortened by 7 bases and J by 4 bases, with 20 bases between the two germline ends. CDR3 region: CASNEPGHMTYNEQFF. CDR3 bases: TGTGCCAGCAATGAGCCGGGACATATGACATACAATGAGCAGTTCTTC.

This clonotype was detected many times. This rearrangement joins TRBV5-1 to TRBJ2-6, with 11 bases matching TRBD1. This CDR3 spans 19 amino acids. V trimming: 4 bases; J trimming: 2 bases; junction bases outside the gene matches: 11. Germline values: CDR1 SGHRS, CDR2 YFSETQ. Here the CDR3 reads CASSPWWTGGAPGANVLTF. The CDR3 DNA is TGCGCCAGCAGCCCGTGGTGGACAGGGGGCGCCCCTGGGGCCAACGTCCTGACTTTC.

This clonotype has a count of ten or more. DNA of the CDR3: TGTGCCAGCAGCTCGACGCCAGATACGCAGTATTTT. Translated, it gives CASSSTPDTQYF. The rearrangement joins TRBV7-8 to TRBJ2-3, with D uncertain. Germline V gene data show CDR1 as SGHVS and CDR2 as FQNEAQ. The CDR3 sequence is 12 residues long. Trimming shortened V by 4 bases and J by 4 bases, and 6 bases separated the two germline ends.

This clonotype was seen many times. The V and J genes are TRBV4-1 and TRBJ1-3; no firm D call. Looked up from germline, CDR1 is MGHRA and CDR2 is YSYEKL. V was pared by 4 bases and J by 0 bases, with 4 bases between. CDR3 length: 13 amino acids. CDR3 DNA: TGCGCCAGCAGCCGCAGCTCTGGAAACACCATATATTTT. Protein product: CASSRSSGNTIYF.

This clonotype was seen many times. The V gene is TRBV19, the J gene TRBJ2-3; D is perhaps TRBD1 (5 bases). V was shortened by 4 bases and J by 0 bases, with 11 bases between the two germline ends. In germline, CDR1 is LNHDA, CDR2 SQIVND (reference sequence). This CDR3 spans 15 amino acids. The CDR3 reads CASSNRTHSTDTQYF. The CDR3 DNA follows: TGTGCCAGTAGTAACCGGACACATAGCACAGATACGCAGTATTTT.

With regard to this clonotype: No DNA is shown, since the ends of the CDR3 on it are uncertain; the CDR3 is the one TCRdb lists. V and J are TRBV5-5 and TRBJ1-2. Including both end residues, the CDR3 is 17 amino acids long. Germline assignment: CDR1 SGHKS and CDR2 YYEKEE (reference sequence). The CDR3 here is CASSFYICSAHLRNYTF.

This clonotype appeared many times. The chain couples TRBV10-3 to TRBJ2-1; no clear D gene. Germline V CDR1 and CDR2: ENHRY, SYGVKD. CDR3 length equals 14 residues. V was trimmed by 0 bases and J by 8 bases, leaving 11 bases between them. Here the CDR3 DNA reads TGTGCCATCAGTGAGTCGATGGGCCAAGATGAGCAGTTCTTC. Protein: CAISESMGQDEQFF.

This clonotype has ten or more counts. CDR3: CSAQDYSTDTQYF. The CDR3 region has the DNA TGCAGTGCTCAGGACTATAGCACAGATACGCAGTATTTT. V is TRBV20-1 and J is TRBJ2-3; D is perhaps TRBD2 (6 bases). V was pared by 5 bases and J by 0 bases, with 9 bases between. This CDR3 contains 13 residues. Germline CDR1 and CDR2: DFQATT and SNEGSKA (reference sequence).

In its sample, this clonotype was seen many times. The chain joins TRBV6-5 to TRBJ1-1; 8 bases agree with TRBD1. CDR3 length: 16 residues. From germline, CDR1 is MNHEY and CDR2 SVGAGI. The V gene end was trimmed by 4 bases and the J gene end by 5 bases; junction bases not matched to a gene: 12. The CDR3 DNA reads TGTGCCAGCAGTTTAAGCCATGACAGGGGAGTGACTGAAGCTTTCTTT. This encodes CASSLSHDRGVTEAFF.

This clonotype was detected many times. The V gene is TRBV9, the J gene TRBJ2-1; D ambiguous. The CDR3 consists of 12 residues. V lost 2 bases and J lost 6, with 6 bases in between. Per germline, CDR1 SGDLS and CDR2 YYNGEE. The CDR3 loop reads CASSVISNEQFF. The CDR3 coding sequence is TGTGCCAGCAGCGTTATTAGCAATGAGCAGTTCTTC. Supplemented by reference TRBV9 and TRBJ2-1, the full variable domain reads DSGVTQTPKHLITATGQRVTLRCSPRSGDLSVYWYQQSLDQGLQFLIQYYNGEERAKGNILERFSAQQFPDLHSELNLSSLELGDSALYFCASSVISNEQFFGPGTRLTVL.

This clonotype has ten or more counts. DNA of the CDR3: TGTGCCAGCAGCTTAGTGGGGAGAGGCGCTGAAGCTTTCTTT. As protein: CASSLVGRGAEAFF. J is TRBJ1-1 and V is TRBV7-9; D gene uncertain. CDR1 SEHNR and CDR2 FQNEAQ come from the germline V gene (reference sequence). The length of the CDR3 is 14 residues. Trimming left V 1 base short and J 6 bases short, with 12 bases between.

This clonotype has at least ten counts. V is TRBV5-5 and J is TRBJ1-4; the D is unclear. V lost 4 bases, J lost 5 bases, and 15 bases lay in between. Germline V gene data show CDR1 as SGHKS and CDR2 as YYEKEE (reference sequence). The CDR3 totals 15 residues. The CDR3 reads CASSPPAGGNEKLFF. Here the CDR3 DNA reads TGTGCCAGCAGCCCTCCCGCAGGAGGAAATGAAAAACTGTTTTTT. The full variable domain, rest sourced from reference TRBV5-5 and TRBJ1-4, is DAGVTQSPTHLIKTRGQQVTLRCSPISGHKSVSWYQQVLGQGPQFIFQYYEKEERGRGNFPDRFSARQFPNYSSELNVNALLLGDSALYLCASSPPAGGNEKLFFGSGTQLSVL.

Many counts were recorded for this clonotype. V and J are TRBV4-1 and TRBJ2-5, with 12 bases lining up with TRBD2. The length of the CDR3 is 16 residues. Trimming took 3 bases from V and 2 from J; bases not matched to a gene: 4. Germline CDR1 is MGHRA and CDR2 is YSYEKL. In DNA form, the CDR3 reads TGCGCCAGCAGCCACCTCGGACTAGCGGGACAAGAGACCCAGTACTTC. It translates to CASSHLGLAGQETQYF.

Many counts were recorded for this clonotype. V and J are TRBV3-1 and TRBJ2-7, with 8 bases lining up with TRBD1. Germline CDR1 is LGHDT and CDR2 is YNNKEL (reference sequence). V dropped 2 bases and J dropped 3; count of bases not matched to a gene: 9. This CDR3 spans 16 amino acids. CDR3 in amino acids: CASSQWTGTGSYEQYF. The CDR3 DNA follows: TGTGCCAGCAGCCAATGGACCGGGACAGGTAGCTACGAGCAGTACTTC.

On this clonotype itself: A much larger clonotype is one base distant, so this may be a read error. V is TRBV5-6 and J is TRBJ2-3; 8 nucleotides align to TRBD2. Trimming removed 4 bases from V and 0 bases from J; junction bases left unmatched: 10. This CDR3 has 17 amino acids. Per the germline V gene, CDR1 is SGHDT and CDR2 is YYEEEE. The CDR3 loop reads CASSPDPGTRSTDTQYF. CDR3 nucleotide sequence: TGTGCCAGCAGCCCCGACCCCGGGACTAGGAGCACAGATACGCAGTATTTT. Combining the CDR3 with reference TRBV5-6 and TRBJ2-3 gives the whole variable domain DAGVTQSPTHLIKTRGQQVTLRCSPKSGHDTVSWYQQALGQGPQFIFQYYEEEERQRGNFPDRFSGHQFPNYSSELNVNALLLGDSALYLCASSPDPGTRSTDTQYFGPGTRLTVL.

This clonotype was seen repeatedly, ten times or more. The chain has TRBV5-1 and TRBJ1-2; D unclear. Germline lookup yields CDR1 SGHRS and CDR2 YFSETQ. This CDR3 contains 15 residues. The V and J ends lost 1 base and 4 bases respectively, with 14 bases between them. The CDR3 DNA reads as TGCGCCAGCAGCTTGAACGGGTTCGGAGGCTATGGCTACACCTTC. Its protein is CASSLNGFGGYGYTF.

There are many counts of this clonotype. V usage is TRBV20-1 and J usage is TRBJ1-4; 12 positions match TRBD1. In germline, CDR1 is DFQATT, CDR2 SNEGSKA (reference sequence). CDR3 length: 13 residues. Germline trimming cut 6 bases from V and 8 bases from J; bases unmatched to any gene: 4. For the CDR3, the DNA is TGCAGTGCGGGACAGGGGGCTTCGGAAAAACTGTTTTTT. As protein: CSAGQGASEKLFF.

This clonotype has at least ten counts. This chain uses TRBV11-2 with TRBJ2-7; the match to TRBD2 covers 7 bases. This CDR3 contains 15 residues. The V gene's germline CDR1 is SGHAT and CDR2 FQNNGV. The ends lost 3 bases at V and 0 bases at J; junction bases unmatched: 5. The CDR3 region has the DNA TGTGCCAGCAGCTTGGGGGGGAACCCCTCCTACGAGCAGTACTTC. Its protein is CASSLGGNPSYEQYF.

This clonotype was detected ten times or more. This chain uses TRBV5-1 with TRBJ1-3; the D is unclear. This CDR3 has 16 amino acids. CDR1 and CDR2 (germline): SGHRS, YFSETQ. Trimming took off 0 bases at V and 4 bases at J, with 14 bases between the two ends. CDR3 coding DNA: TGCGCCAGCAGCTTGGCGCCACCTCGCACGGGAAACACCATATATTTT. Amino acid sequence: CASSLAPPRTGNTIYF.